The T cell receptor (beta chain) under discussion was sequenced for a study of a mutant IDH1 vaccine in newly diagnosed glioma. As for time point: week 47, end of study. With topical imiquimod, each dose of the vaccine consisted of 300 ug of mutant IDH1 20-mer peptide. Each tumor in the donors was a new WHO grade 3 or 4 astrocytoma, IDH1-mutant and ATRX-lost. Losses at the gene ends were 4 bases for V and 0 bases for J; bases not matched to a gene: 7. From germline, CDR1 is SGHRS and CDR2 YFSETQ. CDR3 size: 16 residues. TCRdb keeps only in-frame clones here, not all; method: immunoSEQ multiplex PCR. This table has about 94,000 clones, roughly 90% appearing once. In regard to this clone: Its antigen is not known.

The rearrangement joins TRBV5-1 to TRBJ2-1; 7 bases fit TRBD2. The clonotype was recovered from a woman between 45 and 60 years old with glioma. Sequenced here: PBMCs, sampled from a glioma patient whose treatment included an IDH1 peptide vaccine. CDR3 in amino acids: CASSTSSGGSYNEQFF. The DNA for the CDR3 is TGCGCCAGCAGCACATCGTCGGGGGGCTCCTACAATGAGCAGTTCTTC.